The 8 T cell receptor beta chains reported below all come from one sample, sequenced in a study of T cell repertoires in cytomegalovirus infection. No antigen has been assigned to these receptors. TCRdb reprocessed the reads with MiXCR, giving one entry per CDR3 protein. The sample records a few hundred thousand distinct CDR3 sequences, 40% to 50% being singletons. This specimen consisted of cultured PBMCs, obtained from culture after CMV antigen stimulation. These receptors were taken from a human donor in good health (CMV status not recorded). Some clones in this sample may be carry-over from other donors' samples.

This clonotype occurred a few times. The rearrangement joins TRBV7-2 to TRBJ2-7, with D possibly called TRBD1 or TRBD2 (5 bases each). The ends were cut back, 5 bases at V and 3 bases at J, with 20 bases in the middle. CDR3 length: 16 amino acids. Germline V lookup: CDR1 SGHTA, CDR2 FQGNSA. The CDR3 nucleotides read TGTGCCAGCAGCCCCCCCCCCGGGACCCTTAACTACGAGCAGTACTTC. It encodes CASSPPPGTLNYEQYF.

This rearrangement joins TRBV6-8 to TRBJ2-7; TRBD1 agrees at 7 bases. The trim removed 2 bases at V and 3 bases at J, leaving 4 bases unmatched. The CDR3 has 14 amino acids. CDR1 and CDR2 from the germline V gene are MNHGY and SAAAGT. CDR3 nucleotides: TGTGCCAGCAGTTACGCTCGACAGGGCTACGAGCAGTACTTC. This codes for CASSYARQGYEQYF.

CDR3 DNA: TGTGCCAGCAGCCCCGGGGGCAGTGGGGGACTTAATCAGCCCCAGCATTTT. Amino acids: CASSPGGSGGLNQPQHF. This chain uses TRBV7-6 with TRBJ1-5; perhaps TRBD1 as D (6 bases). V was pared by 5 bases and J by 4 bases, with 21 bases between. In germline, CDR1 is SGHVS, CDR2 FNYEAQ. This CDR3 contains 17 residues.

This sequence joins TRBV6-5 and TRBJ2-1, with 7 bases fitting TRBD1. V gave up 6 bases and J gave up 9 bases; unmatched junction bases: 8. Germline V gene sequence: CDR1 MNHEY, CDR2 SVGAGI. The CDR3 covers 13 residues. For the CDR3, the DNA is TGTGCCAGCAGCTCCACGACAGGGACTGAGCAGTTCTTC. Translating gives CASSSTTGTEQFF.

V is TRBV11-2 and J is TRBJ2-2, with 12 positions matching TRBD2. Trimming cost V 2 bases and J 3 bases; bases outside gene matches: 10. Germline values: CDR1 SGHAT, CDR2 FQNNGV. This CDR3 has 19 amino acids. The CDR3 DNA follows: TGTGCCAGCAGCTTAATTGCTAGCGGGAGGGCAGTTGACACCGGGGAGCTGTTTTTT. Its translation is CASSLIASGRAVDTGELFF.

The rearrangement joins TRBV4-3 to TRBJ1-1, with D unclear. Germline V gene data show CDR1 as LGHNA and CDR2 as YSLEER. With 0 bases removed from V and 1 base from J, the gap between germline ends came to 9 bases. This CDR3 spans 15 amino acids. Written as DNA, the CDR3 is TGCGCCAGCAGCCAAGATAATATGGGGAACACTGAAGCTTTCTTT. Protein sequence: CASSQDNMGNTEAFF.

The chain uses TRBV7-8 and TRBJ1-1; D not resolved. V lost 5 bases to trimming and J lost 2 bases, with 12 bases between them. This CDR3 is 14 amino acids long. Germline loops: CDR1 SGHVS, CDR2 FQNEAQ. The CDR3 is CASSVGRRNTEAFF. In DNA form, the CDR3 reads TGTGCCAGCAGCGTCGGTAGACGAAACACTGAAGCTTTCTTT.

The genes are TRBV10-3 and TRBJ2-1, with a tentative D call TRBD2 (5 bases). The CDR3 contains 14 residues. CDR1 is ENHRY, CDR2 SYGVKD, per germline. V lost 4 bases, J lost 3 bases, and 10 bases lay in between. CDR3 in amino acids: CAISVTGFYNEQFF. The CDR3, as DNA: TGTGCCATCAGTGTAACGGGATTCTACAATGAGCAGTTCTTC.